This T cell receptor beta chain was recovered during a study of CD8 T cells in ankylosing spondylitis. The CDR3 is made up of 15 amino acids. The germline V and J ends were trimmed by 2 bases and 3 bases, with 16 bases remaining between them. Per germline, CDR1 SQVTM and CDR2 ANQGSEA. TCRdb re-called the 5' RACE reads through MiXCR, storing one row per CDR3 protein. The sample shows around 150,000 distinct CDR3 sequences, roughly 44% of them seen only once. The sequence was obtained from a male donor with ankylosing spondylitis. V gene TRBV29-1 combines with J gene TRBJ1-2; D not certain. Source material: synovial fluid, either unsorted or a sorted T cell fraction (not recorded which). The CDR3 DNA reads TGCAGCGTTGAAATGGCAGGCGAGTGGTACTATGGCTACACCTTC. It specifies CSVEMAGEWYYGYTF.